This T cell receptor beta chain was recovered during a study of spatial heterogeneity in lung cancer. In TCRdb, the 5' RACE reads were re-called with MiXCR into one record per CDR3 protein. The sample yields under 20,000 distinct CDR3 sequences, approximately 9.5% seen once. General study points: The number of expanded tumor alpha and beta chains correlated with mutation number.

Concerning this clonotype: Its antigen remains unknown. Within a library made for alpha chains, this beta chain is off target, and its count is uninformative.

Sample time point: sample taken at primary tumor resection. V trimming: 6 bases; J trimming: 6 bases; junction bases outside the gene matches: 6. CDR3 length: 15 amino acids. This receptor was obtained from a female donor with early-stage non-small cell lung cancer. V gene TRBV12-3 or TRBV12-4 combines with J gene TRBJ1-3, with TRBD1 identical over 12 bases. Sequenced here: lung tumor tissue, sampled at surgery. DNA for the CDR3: TGTGCCAGCAGCCCAGGGACAGGGGGCAAAAACACCATATATTTT. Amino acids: CASSPGTGGKNTIYF.